The 8 T cell receptor beta chains reported below all come from one sample, sequenced in a study of control samples from healthy donors and cancer patients. Assay: immunoSEQ multiplex PCR; the TCRdb copy retains only in-frame clones and omits some. The sample carries about 140,000 clones, 94% recorded once. The sequenced sample consisted of blood. All receptors come from a man aged 40-49 years in good health.

The chain carries TRBV5-5 and TRBJ2-2; no clear D. The V end lost 6 bases, the J end lost 5 bases, and 11 bases lay between the germline ends. Germline CDR1 and CDR2: SGHKS and YYEKEE (reference sequence). The CDR3 is 13 residues long. This CDR3 reads CASTEGDTGELFF. The CDR3 DNA is TGTGCCAGCACCGAAGGAGATACCGGGGAGCTGTTTTTT.

V usage is TRBV12-3 or TRBV12-4 and J usage is TRBJ1-1; D is unresolved. This CDR3 spans 13 amino acids. Trimming took off 4 bases at V and 2 bases at J, with 8 bases between the two ends. The CDR3 DNA sequence: TGTGCCAGCAGTTGGGCCGGCAACACTGAAGCTTTCTTT. Encoded protein: CASSWAGNTEAFF.

V usage is TRBV3-1 (or the pseudogene TRBV3-2) and J usage is TRBJ2-7; perhaps D is TRBD1 or TRBD2 (5 bases each). The CDR3 consists of 15 residues. The germline V and J ends were trimmed by 3 bases and 3 bases, with 15 bases remaining between them. Germline V gene sequence: CDR1 LGHDT, CDR2 YNNKEL (reference sequence). The CDR3 here is CASSHGDPSLYEQYF. CDR3 nucleotides: TGTGCCAGCAGCCATGGGGACCCCTCTCTCTACGAGCAGTACTTC.

The chain is built from TRBV5-4 and TRBJ2-7, with D possibly being TRBD1 or TRBD2 (6 bases each). The ends were cut back, 0 bases at V and 2 bases at J, with 12 bases in the middle. This CDR3 is built from 15 residues. The V gene's germline CDR1 is SGHNT and CDR2 YYREEE (reference sequence). CDR3 nucleotides: TGTGCCAGCAGCTTGGCGGGGGCAGGGGCCTACGAGCAGTACTTC. It yields the protein CASSLAGAGAYEQYF.

On this clone itself: Its ends do not fully match the called genes, so a read error is possible. Other nucleotide sequences from this sample produce the same CDR3. V is TRBV7-3 and J is TRBJ2-6; 10 bases map to TRBD2. Germline V gene sequence: CDR1 SGHTA, CDR2 FQGTGA. The CDR3 contains 17 residues. CDR3 region: CASTPSGGASGANVLTF. In DNA, the CDR3 is TGTGCCAGCACCCCGAGCGGGGGGGCCTCTGGGGCCAACGTCCTGACTTTT.

The V call is TRBV11-1, the J call TRBJ2-7; the D gene is possibly TRBD2 (6 bases). The CDR3 is 13 amino acids. Trimming took 5 bases from V and 3 from J, leaving 11 bases between them. The germline gives CDR1 SGHAT, CDR2 FQDESV (reference sequence). The CDR3 protein is CASSLTSIYEQYF. DNA of the CDR3: TGTGCCAGCAGCCTCACTAGCATCTACGAGCAGTACTTC.

This chain joins TRBV6-5 and TRBJ1-1; tentative D call: TRBD1 (5 bases). The CDR3 spans 13 residues. Germline V gives CDR1 MNHEY, CDR2 SVGAGI. V shed 3 bases and J shed 5 bases, with 10 bases lying between them. The CDR3 loop is CASSYQGWTEAFF. Written as DNA, the CDR3 is TGTGCCAGCAGTTATCAGGGATGGACTGAAGCTTTCTTT.

V usage is TRBV7-3 and J usage is TRBJ2-6; perhaps TRBD2 as D (5 bases). The CDR3 is made up of 14 amino acids. V lost 5 bases, J lost 2 bases, and 7 bases lay in between. The germline CDR1 and CDR2 sequences are SGHTA and FQGTGA. The DNA of the CDR3 is TGTGCCAGCAGCCGGACTCCTGGGGCCAACGTCCTGACTTTC. Translating gives CASSRTPGANVLTF.